These 26 T cell receptor beta chains share one sample of origin, sequenced in a study of shared clonotypes between healthy human individuals. It was CD45RO-negative cells, positively selected for CCR7, that made up naive CD8 cells, with terminally differentiated effector memory CD45RA+ cells excluded. Some clones are missing from TCRdb's copy, which holds only in-frame ones; the method was immunoSEQ multiplex PCR. The table includes hundreds of thousands of clones, approximately 96% detected once. The sequenced material came from naive CD8+ T cells sorted from blood. These receptors all stem from a woman aged 25 to 45 in good health.

J is TRBJ1-1 and V is TRBV2, with D perhaps matching TRBD1 (5 bases). The CDR3 is 16 residues long. Germline V gene lookup returns CDR1 SNHLY and CDR2 FYNNEI. Trimming cost V 4 bases and J 0 bases, with 15 bases left between them. The CDR3 region is CASSGAGYTLNTEAFF. The CDR3, as DNA: TGTGCCAGCAGTGGGGCAGGGTATACCTTGAACACTGAAGCTTTCTTT. Full variable domain (remainder filled in from reference TRBV2 and TRBJ1-1): EPEVTQTPSHQVTQMGQEVILRCVPISNHLYFYWYRQILGQKVEFLVSFYNNEISEKSEIFDDQFSVERPDGSNFTLKIRSTKLEDSAMYFCASSGAGYTLNTEAFFGQGTRLTVV.

The CDR3 DNA reads TGTGCCAGCAGCCAAGCCGGGACTAGCACAGATACGCAGTATTTT. Its protein product is CASSQAGTSTDTQYF. The chain couples TRBV7-9 to TRBJ2-3; D might be TRBD2 (6 bases). This CDR3 has 15 amino acids. Germline CDR1 and CDR2: SEHNR and FQNEAQ (reference sequence). V was clipped by 5 bases and J by 0 bases, with 12 bases between them.

This chain's CDR3 is CATSTGVQGADTQYF. The CDR3 DNA follows: TGTGCCACCAGCACCGGTGTTCAGGGCGCAGATACGCAGTATTTT. The chain uses TRBV15 and TRBJ2-3; TRBD1 might be the D (5 bases). V lost 4 bases to trimming and J lost 4 bases, with 15 bases between them. CDR1 and CDR2 (germline): LNHNV, YYDKDF (reference sequence). This CDR3 comprises 15 residues. The variable domain in full, with the rest retrieved from reference TRBV15 and TRBJ2-3, is DAMVIQNPRYQVTQFGKPVTLSCSQTLNHNVMYWYQQKSSQAPKLLFHYYDKDFNNEADTPDNFQSRRPNTSFCFLDIRSPGLGDTAMYLCATSTGVQGADTQYFGPGTRLTVL.

This clone has only one observation. The chain has TRBV28 and TRBJ2-1; 8 bases align to TRBD1. With V trimmed by 6 bases and J by 8 bases, 3 bases remained unmatched. The CDR3 totals 12 residues. Per the germline V gene, CDR1 is MDHEN and CDR2 is SYDVKM. The CDR3 DNA reads as TGTGCCAGCAGGGACAGGGACGATGAGCAGTTCTTC. Protein: CASRDRDDEQFF.

The chain links TRBV19 to TRBJ2-2; 7 nucleotides agree with TRBD1. V was clipped by 11 bases and J by 3 bases; unmatched bases: 18. Germline loops: CDR1 LNHDA, CDR2 SQIVND (reference sequence). The CDR3 extends over 17 amino acids. CDR3: CAGHRDSPSFYTGELFF. The CDR3 DNA is TGTGCCGGACACCGGGACAGCCCGTCTTTTTACACCGGGGAGCTGTTTTTT.

This clone was seen once. The V and J genes are TRBV5-4 and TRBJ2-4, with 14 bases lining up with TRBD2. V shed 4 bases, J shed 6 bases, and the junction held 6 bases outside the gene matches. In germline, CDR1 is SGHNT, CDR2 YYREEE (reference sequence). The CDR3 is 16 amino acids. CDR3 in amino acids: CASSLKTSGRGNIQYF. For the CDR3, the DNA is TGTGCCAGCAGCCTAAAGACTAGCGGGAGGGGAAACATTCAGTACTTC.

V is TRBV6-5 and J is TRBJ2-7; 9 nucleotides align to TRBD1. In germline, CDR1 is MNHEY, CDR2 SVGAGI. Trimming removed 2 bases from V and 4 bases from J; junction bases left unmatched: 3. The CDR3 has 14 amino acids. The CDR3 sequence is CASSYGQGTYEQYF. In DNA, the CDR3 is TGTGCCAGCAGTTACGGACAGGGGACATACGAGCAGTACTTC.

The rearrangement joins TRBV11-2 to TRBJ1-2; TRBD1 agrees at 10 bases. Losses at the gene ends were 5 bases for V and 5 bases for J; bases not matched to a gene: 8. This CDR3 has 15 residues. Germline CDR1 SGHAT, CDR2 FQNNGV. CDR3 DNA: TGTGCCAGCAGCGAAGGGACAGGGGTGTTGTATGGCTACACCTTC. Its protein product is CASSEGTGVLYGYTF.

A word on this clone: The sample has other DNA sequences that encode this CDR3 too. This rearrangement joins TRBV13 to TRBJ2-2; D might be TRBD1 (5 bases). The CDR3 has 14 residues. Trimming took 4 bases from V and 1 from J, leaving 7 bases between them. The germline gives CDR1 PRHDT, CDR2 FYEKMQ (reference sequence). This CDR3 reads CASSSGQNTGELFF. The CDR3 DNA reads TGTGCCAGCAGCTCCGGACAGAACACCGGGGAGCTGTTTTTT.

This chain uses TRBV5-6 with TRBJ2-7; 10 bases map to TRBD1. The CDR3 runs 16 residues. Germline trimming cut 1 base from V and 4 bases from J; bases unmatched to any gene: 8. CDR1 is SGHDT and CDR2 is YYEEEE in the germline V gene. CDR3 sequence reads: CASSLRATGGRYEQYF. Written as DNA, the CDR3 is TGTGCCAGCAGCTTGAGGGCGACAGGGGGCAGGTACGAGCAGTACTTC.

About this clone itself: Other DNA sequences in the sample encode the same CDR3. The CDR3 sequence: CASSPSSYNEQFF. In DNA, the CDR3 is TGTGCCAGCAGCCCGAGCTCCTACAATGAGCAGTTCTTC. The rearrangement joins TRBV9 to TRBJ2-1; D remains unclear. The CDR3 is made up of 13 amino acids. V lost 4 bases to trimming and J lost 0 bases, with 5 bases between them. Germline CDR1 reads SGDLS; CDR2 reads YYNGEE. The complete variable domain, with remaining parts taken from reference TRBV9 and TRBJ2-1, reads DSGVTQTPKHLITATGQRVTLRCSPRSGDLSVYWYQQSLDQGLQFLIQYYNGEERAKGNILERFSAQQFPDLHSELNLSSLELGDSALYFCASSPSSYNEQFFGPGTRLTVL.

The chain recombines TRBV30 with TRBJ2-6; D is possibly TRBD1 or TRBD2 (5 bases each). V was pared by 3 bases and J by 0 bases, with 24 bases between. Looked up from germline, CDR1 is GTSNPN and CDR2 is SVGIG (reference sequence). The CDR3 has 20 residues. The CDR3 loop reads CAWRGPGPPNESSGANVLTF. CDR3 DNA: TGTGCCTGGAGGGGACCAGGGCCTCCTAATGAGAGCTCTGGGGCCAACGTCCTGACTTTC.

The V call is TRBV27, the J call TRBJ1-2, with 11 positions matching TRBD1. Germline loops: CDR1 MNHEY, CDR2 SMNVEV (reference sequence). CDR3 length: 13 amino acids. Germline trimming cut 5 bases from V and 7 bases from J; bases unmatched to any gene: 3. Here the CDR3 DNA reads TGTGCCAGCAGTCTGGACAGGGGGCTTGGCTACACCTTC. This codes for CASSLDRGLGYTF.

The chain recombines TRBV2 with TRBJ1-2; no definite D call. Trimming removed 0 bases at V and 4 bases at J, with 18 bases between. This CDR3 comprises 17 residues. Per the germline V gene, CDR1 is SNHLY and CDR2 is FYNNEI. The chain's CDR3 is CASSEAVDRGFTYGYTF. In DNA, the CDR3 is TGTGCCAGCAGTGAAGCGGTCGACCGAGGGTTTACCTATGGCTACACCTTC.

The chain recombines TRBV19 with TRBJ1-1; D not certain. The CDR3 runs to 15 residues. The germline V and J ends were trimmed by 5 bases and 7 bases, with 20 bases remaining between them. Germline V gives CDR1 LNHDA, CDR2 SQIVND (reference sequence). The DNA of the CDR3 is TGTGCCAGTAGTCCCACCCTCATAGGGCGTTTTGAAGCTTTCTTT. This gives the protein CASSPTLIGRFEAFF.

V is TRBV10-2 and J is TRBJ2-3; D uncertain. Germline assignment: CDR1 WSHSY and CDR2 SAAADI. V lost 3 bases, J lost 0 bases, and 10 bases lay in between. This CDR3 comprises 15 residues. For the CDR3, the DNA is TGCGCCAGCAGTGATTACTACCGAAGCACAGATACGCAGTATTTT. Amino acids: CASSDYYRSTDTQYF.

This CDR3 reads CARIQTQYF. The CDR3 DNA follows: TGTGCCAGGATTCAGACCCAGTACTTC. This rearrangement joins TRBV11-3 to TRBJ2-5, with D uncertain. This CDR3 is built from 9 residues. Between the trimmed V and J ends, which lost 9 bases and 6 bases, there was a span of 5 bases. The V gene's germline CDR1 is SGHNT and CDR2 YENEEA.

In this sample, this clone turned up once. This chain uses TRBV28 with TRBJ2-3; 11 bases map to TRBD2. CDR1 and CDR2 from the germline V gene are MDHEN and SYDVKM. Trimming cost V 0 bases and J 1 base; bases outside gene matches: 6. The CDR3 sequence is 18 residues long. CDR3 sequence: CASSLWTSGIRGTDTQYF. Here the CDR3 DNA reads TGTGCCAGCAGTTTATGGACTAGCGGGATTCGTGGCACAGATACGCAGTATTTT.

This clone was recorded a few times. The chain has TRBV7-7 and TRBJ1-1, with D possibly being TRBD1 (5 bases). The germline CDR1 and CDR2 sequences are SSHAT and FNYEAQ (reference sequence). The CDR3 totals 15 residues. Trimming removed 5 bases at V and 1 base at J, with 14 bases between. The CDR3 DNA is TGTGCCAGCAGCCTCCAGGGACCGAGGAACACTGAAGCTTTCTTT. Translated, it gives CASSLQGPRNTEAFF.

J is TRBJ2-2 and V is TRBV28; D might be TRBD1 or TRBD2, each matching 6 bases. This CDR3 has 15 amino acids. Germline V gene sequence: CDR1 MDHEN, CDR2 SYDVKM. Trimming took 6 bases from V and 3 from J, leaving 14 bases between them. DNA of the CDR3: TGTGCCAGCAGCCGCCGGGGGCTCGACACCGGGGAGCTGTTTTTT. Its translation: CASSRRGLDTGELFF.

The chain links TRBV5-8 to TRBJ1-6, with D maybe TRBD1 (5 bases). CDR1 is SGHTS, CDR2 YDEGEE, per germline. CDR3 size: 14 residues. The germline V and J ends were trimmed by 2 bases and 10 bases, with 13 bases remaining between them. CDR3 DNA: TGTGCCAGCAGCTTCCAGGGCCTGGGCTCACCCCTCCACTTT. Amino acids: CASSFQGLGSPLHF.

V gene TRBV27 combines with J gene TRBJ1-4; D is possibly TRBD1 (5 bases). Germline assignment: CDR1 MNHEY and CDR2 SMNVEV (reference sequence). V was clipped by 6 bases and J by 0 bases, with 14 bases between them. The CDR3 totals 16 residues. The CDR3 here is CASSPSWGATNEKLFF. The CDR3 region has the DNA TGTGCCAGCAGCCCCTCGTGGGGGGCAACTAATGAAAAACTGTTTTTT. The variable domain in full, with the rest retrieved from reference TRBV27 and TRBJ1-4, is EAQVTQNPRYLITVTGKKLTVTCSQNMNHEYMSWYRQDPGLGLRQIYYSMNVEVTDKGDVPEGYKVSRKEKRNFPLILESPSPNQTSLYFCASSPSWGATNEKLFFGSGTQLSVL.

The V gene is TRBV19, the J gene TRBJ1-2, with 8 bases fitting TRBD1. V trimming: 6 bases; J trimming: 4 bases; junction bases outside the gene matches: 10. This CDR3 has 15 residues. Germline CDR1 LNHDA, CDR2 SQIVND (reference sequence). The CDR3 DNA reads TGTGCCAGTAGCGAACAGGGGGACCTTGGCTATGGCTACACCTTC. Encoded protein: CASSEQGDLGYGYTF.

The chain couples TRBV2 to TRBJ2-3; TRBD2 agrees at 7 bases. Trimming removed 3 bases from V and 4 bases from J; junction bases left unmatched: 7. The CDR3 length is 15 residues. CDR1 is SNHLY and CDR2 is FYNNEI in the germline V gene. CDR3 nucleotides: TGTGCCAGCAGTGAGGGAGCGGGATCGGCAGATACGCAGTATTTT. As protein: CASSEGAGSADTQYF.

The chain employs TRBV30 and TRBJ2-7; TRBD2 might be the D (5 bases). Germline V CDR1 and CDR2: GTSNPN, SVGIG (reference sequence). The CDR3 spans 12 residues. Between the trimmed V and J ends, which lost 3 bases and 1 base, there was a span of 7 bases. This chain's CDR3 is CAWRDLSYEQYF. CDR3 bases: TGTGCCTGGAGGGACTTATCCTACGAGCAGTACTTC.

This clone was found once. CDR3 protein: CASSSTLDRGAGADTQYF. The CDR3 coding sequence is TGTGCCAGCAGCTCTACCCTCGACAGGGGAGCGGGAGCAGATACGCAGTATTTT. This chain uses TRBV7-9 with TRBJ2-3, with D possibly being TRBD1 or TRBD2 (8 bases each). This CDR3 comprises 18 residues. Trimming left V 4 bases short and J 4 bases short, with 24 bases between. Germline CDR1 reads SEHNR; CDR2 reads FQNEAQ (reference sequence).